The clone carrying this TCR beta chain was seen repeatedly, ten times or more. Its antigen is unidentified. The data belong to a study of regulatory T cells in long-lasting Graves disease. Whole-study results and caveats: Persistent Graves' cases showed lower TCR diversity than newly diagnosed cases. Accuracy could have been hurt by small sample size. Thyroid tissue was not studied; only peripheral blood was. New patients shared fewer public clonotypes (about 1,000) than persistent patients did (2,741).

Arm-PCR of CDR3 regions with iRepertoire HTBI primers generated TCR beta libraries. Each CDR3 protein is one row after TCRdb ran MiXCR on the multiplex PCR reads. The sample has about 660,000 distinct CDR3 sequences, roughly 30% seen once. The time point: persistent/refractory GD, antithyroid drugs over 5 years with positive TRAb. Preparation of the TCR library used RNA extracted from PBMCs. CDR3 length equals 16 residues. CDR1 and CDR2 (germline): LGHNT, FRNRAP. V dropped 2 bases and J dropped 5; count of bases not matched to a gene: 9. The chain has TRBV12-5 and TRBJ2-7; TRBD2 aligns across 10 bases. Sequencing used peripheral blood mononuclear cells (PBMCs), obtained when the disease was refractory, from a patient treated with antithyroid drugs. The sequence came from a female donor with Graves disease. Here the CDR3 DNA reads TGTGCTAGTGGTTTGTTCCTAGCGGGAGTGACTCACGAGCAGTACTTC. Translation: CASGLFLAGVTHEQYF.